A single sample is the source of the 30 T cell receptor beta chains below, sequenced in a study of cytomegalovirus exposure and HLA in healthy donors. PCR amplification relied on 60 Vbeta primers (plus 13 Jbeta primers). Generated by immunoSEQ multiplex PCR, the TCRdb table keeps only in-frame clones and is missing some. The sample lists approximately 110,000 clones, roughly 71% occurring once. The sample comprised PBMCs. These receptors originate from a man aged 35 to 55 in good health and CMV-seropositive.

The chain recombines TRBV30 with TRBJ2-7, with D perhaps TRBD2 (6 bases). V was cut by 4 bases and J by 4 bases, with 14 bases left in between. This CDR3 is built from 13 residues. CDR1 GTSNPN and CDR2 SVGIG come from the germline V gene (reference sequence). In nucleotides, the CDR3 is TGTGCCTGGAAGGGACTCGACCGGTACGAGCAGTACTTC. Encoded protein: CAWKGLDRYEQYF.

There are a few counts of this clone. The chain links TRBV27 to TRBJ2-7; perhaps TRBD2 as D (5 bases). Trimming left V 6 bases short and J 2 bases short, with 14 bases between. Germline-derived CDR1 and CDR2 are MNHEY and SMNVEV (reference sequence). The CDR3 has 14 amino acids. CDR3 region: CASRTMDFPYEQYF. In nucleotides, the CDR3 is TGTGCCAGCAGGACCATGGACTTTCCCTACGAGCAGTACTTC.

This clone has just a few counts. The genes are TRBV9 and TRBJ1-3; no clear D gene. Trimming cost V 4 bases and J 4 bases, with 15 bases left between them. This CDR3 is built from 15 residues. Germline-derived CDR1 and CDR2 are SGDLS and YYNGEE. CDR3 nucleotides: TGTGCCAGCAGCCCCCGAGGTGCGGGCGGAAACACCATATATTTT. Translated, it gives CASSPRGAGGNTIYF.

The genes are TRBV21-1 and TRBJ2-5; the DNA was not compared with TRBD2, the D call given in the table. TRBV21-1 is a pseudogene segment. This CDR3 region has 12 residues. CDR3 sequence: CASSSRGETQYF. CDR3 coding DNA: TGTGCCAGCAGCTCACGAGGTGAGACCCAGTACTTC.

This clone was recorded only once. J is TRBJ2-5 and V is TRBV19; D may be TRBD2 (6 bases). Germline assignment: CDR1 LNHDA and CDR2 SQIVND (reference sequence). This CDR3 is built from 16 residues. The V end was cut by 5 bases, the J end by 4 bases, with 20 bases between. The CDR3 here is CASSVMTSWGPETQYF. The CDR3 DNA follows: TGTGCCAGTAGTGTCATGACTAGTTGGGGACCAGAGACCCAGTACTTC.

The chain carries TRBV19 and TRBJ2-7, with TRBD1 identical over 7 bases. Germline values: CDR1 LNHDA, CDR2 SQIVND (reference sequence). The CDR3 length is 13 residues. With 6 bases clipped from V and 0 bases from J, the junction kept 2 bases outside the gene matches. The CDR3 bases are TGTGCCAGTAGGGGACAGAGCTCCTACGAGCAGTACTTC. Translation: CASRGQSSYEQYF.

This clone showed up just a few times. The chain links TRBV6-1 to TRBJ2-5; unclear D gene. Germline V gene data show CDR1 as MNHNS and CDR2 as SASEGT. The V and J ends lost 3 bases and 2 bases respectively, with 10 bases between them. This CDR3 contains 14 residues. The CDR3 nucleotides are TGTGCCAGCAGTGACTGGGCAGTTCAAGAGACCCAGTACTTC. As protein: CASSDWAVQETQYF.

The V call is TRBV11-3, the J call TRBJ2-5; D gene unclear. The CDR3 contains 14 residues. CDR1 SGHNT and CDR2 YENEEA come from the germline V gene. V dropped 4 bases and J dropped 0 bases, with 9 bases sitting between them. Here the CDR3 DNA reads TGTGCCAGCAGCTCCGCAGAATACCAAGAGACCCAGTACTTC. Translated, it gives CASSSAEYQETQYF.

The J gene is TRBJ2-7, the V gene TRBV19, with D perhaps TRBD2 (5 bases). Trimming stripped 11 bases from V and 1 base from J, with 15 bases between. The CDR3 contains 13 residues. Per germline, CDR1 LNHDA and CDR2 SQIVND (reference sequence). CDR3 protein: CASSPGSSYEQYF. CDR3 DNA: TGTGCCTCCTCACCGGGGAGTTCCTACGAGCAGTACTTC.

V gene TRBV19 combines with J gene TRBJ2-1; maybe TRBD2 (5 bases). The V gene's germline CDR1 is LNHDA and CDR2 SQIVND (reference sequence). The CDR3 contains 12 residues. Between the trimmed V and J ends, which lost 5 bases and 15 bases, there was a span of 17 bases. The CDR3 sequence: CASSPDSSRWFF. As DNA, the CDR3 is TGTGCCAGTAGTCCGGACTCCTCCCGGTGGTTCTTC.

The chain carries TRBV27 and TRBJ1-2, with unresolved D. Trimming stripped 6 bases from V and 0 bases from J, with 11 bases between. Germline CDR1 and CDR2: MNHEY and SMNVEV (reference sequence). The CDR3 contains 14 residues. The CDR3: CASRPEGANYGYTF. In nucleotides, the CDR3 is TGTGCCAGCAGGCCAGAGGGAGCTAACTATGGCTACACCTTC.

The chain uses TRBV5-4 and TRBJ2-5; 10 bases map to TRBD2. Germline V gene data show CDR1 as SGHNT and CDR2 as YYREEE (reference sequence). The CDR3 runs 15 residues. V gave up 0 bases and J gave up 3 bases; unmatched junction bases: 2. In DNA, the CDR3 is TGTGCCAGCAGCTTGGGAGCGGGAGGGGAAGAGACCCAGTACTTC. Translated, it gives CASSLGAGGEETQYF.

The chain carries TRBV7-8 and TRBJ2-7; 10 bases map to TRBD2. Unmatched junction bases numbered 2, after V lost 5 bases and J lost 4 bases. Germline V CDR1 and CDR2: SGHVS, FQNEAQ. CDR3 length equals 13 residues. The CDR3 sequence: CASSLGLAYEQYV. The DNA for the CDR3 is TGTGCCAGCAGCCTGGGACTAGCGTACGAGCAGTACGTC.

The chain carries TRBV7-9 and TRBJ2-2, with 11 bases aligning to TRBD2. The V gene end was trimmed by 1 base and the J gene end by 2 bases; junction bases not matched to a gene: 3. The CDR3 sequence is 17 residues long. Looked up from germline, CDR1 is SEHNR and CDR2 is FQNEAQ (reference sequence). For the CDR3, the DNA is TGTGCCAGCAGCTTAGGTGGACTAGCGGGTAACACCGGGGAGCTGTTTTTT. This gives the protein CASSLGGLAGNTGELFF.

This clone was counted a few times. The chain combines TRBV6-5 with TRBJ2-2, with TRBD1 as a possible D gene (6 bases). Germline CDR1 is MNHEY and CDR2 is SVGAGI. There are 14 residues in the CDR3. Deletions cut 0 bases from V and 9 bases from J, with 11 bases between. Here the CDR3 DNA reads TGTGCCAGCAGTTACTCGGCAGGGGTCCGGGAGCTGTTTTTT. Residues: CASSYSAGVRELFF.

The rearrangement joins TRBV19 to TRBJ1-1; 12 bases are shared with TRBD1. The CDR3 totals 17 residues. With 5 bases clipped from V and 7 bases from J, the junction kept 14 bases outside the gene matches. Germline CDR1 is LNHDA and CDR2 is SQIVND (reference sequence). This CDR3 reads CASSLQTGTGGAVEAFF. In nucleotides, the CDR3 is TGTGCCAGTAGTCTTCAGACCGGGACAGGGGGCGCGGTTGAAGCTTTCTTT.

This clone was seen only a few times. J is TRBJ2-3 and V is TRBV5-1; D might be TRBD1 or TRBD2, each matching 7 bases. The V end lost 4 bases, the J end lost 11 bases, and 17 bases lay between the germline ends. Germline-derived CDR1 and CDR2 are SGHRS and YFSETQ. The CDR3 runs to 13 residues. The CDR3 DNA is TGCGCCAGCAGCCTGGGGGGGGACAGACGGCAGTATTTT. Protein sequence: CASSLGGDRRQYF.

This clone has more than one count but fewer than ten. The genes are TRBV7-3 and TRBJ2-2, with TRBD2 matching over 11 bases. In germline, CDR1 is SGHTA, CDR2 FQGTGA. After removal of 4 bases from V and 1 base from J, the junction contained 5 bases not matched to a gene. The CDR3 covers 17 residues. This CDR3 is CASSSTSGGWNTGELFF. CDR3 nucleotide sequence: TGTGCCAGCAGCTCAACTAGCGGGGGTTGGAACACCGGGGAGCTGTTTTTT.

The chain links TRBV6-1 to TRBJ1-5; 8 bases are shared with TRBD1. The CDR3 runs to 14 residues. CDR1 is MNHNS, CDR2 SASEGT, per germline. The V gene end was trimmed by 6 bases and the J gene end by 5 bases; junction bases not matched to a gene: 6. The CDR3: CASSPTGDDQPQHF. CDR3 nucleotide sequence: TGTGCCAGCAGCCCGACAGGGGATGATCAGCCCCAGCATTTT.

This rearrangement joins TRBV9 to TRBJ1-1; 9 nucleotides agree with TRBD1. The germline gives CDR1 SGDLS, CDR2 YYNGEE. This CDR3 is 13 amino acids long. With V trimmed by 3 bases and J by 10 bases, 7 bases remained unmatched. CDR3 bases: TGTGCCAGCAGCGGGACAGGGGCCGGGGCAGCTTTCTTT. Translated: CASSGTGAGAAFF.

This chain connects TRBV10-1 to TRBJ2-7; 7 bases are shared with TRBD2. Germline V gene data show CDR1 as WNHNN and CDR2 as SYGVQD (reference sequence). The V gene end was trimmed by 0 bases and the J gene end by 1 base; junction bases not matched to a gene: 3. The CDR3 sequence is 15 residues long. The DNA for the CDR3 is TGCGCCAGCAGTGAGTCCCCGGGGGGTTCCTACGAGCAGTACTTC. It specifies CASSESPGGSYEQYF.

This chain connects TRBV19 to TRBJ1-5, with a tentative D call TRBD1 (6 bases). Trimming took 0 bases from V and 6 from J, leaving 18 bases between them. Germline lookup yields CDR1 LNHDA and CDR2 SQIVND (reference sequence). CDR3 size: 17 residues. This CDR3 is CASSIDSYREITQPQHF. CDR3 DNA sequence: TGTGCCAGTAGTATAGATAGCTACAGGGAGATTACTCAGCCCCAGCATTTT.

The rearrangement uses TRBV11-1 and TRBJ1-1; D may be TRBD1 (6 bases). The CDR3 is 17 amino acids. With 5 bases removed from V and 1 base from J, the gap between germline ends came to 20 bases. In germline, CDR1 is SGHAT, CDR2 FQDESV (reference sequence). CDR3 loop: CASSQTILDRPNTEAFF. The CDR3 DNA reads TGTGCCAGCAGCCAGACAATACTGGACAGACCGAACACTGAAGCTTTCTTT.

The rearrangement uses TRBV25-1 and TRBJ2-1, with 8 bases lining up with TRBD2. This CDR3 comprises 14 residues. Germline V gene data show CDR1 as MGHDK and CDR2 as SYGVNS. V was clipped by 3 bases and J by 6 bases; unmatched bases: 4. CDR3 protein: CASSESGSPNEQFF. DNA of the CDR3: TGTGCCAGCAGTGAGAGCGGGAGCCCCAATGAGCAGTTCTTC. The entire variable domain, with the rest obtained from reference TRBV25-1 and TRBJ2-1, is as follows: EADIYQTPRYLVIGTGKKITLECSQTMGHDKMYWYQQDPGMELHLIHYSYGVNSTEKGDLSSESTVSRIRTEHFPLTLESARPSHTSQYLCASSESGSPNEQFFGPGTRLTVL.

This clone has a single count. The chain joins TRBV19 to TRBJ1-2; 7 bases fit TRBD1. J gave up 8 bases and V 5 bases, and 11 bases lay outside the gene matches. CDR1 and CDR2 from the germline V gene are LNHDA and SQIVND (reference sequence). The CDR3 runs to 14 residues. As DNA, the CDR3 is TGTGCCAGTAGTGCCGGGACAGCGATGACGGGCTACACCTTC. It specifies CASSAGTAMTGYTF.

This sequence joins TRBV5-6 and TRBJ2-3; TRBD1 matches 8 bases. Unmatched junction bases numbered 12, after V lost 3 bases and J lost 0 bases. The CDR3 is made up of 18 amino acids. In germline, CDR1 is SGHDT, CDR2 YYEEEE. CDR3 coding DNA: TGTGCCAGCAGCTCGACGGGGGACAGGAGAACTAGCACAGATACGCAGTATTTT. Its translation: CASSSTGDRRTSTDTQYF.

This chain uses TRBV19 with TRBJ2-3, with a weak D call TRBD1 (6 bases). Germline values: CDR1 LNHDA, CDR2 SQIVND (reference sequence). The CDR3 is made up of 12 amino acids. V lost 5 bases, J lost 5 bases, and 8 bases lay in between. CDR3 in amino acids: CASSEQGDTQYF. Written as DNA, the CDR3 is TGTGCCAGTAGTGAACAGGGAGATACGCAGTATTTT. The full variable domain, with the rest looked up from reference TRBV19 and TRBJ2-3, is DGGITQSPKYLFRKEGQNVTLSCEQNLNHDAMYWYRQDPGQGLRLIYYSQIVNDFQKGDIAEGYSVSREKKESFPLTVTSAQKNPTAFYLCASSEQGDTQYFGPGTRLTVL.

CDR3 nucleotides: TGCGCCAGTGGGACTAGCGGGAGACGGGAGACCCAGTACTTC. Its translation is CASGTSGRRETQYF. The rearrangement links TRBV5-1 to TRBJ2-5; 14 bases agree with TRBD2. Germline-derived CDR1 and CDR2 are SGHRS and YFSETQ. The CDR3 is 14 amino acids. Germline trimming cut 8 bases from V and 5 bases from J; bases unmatched to any gene: 5.

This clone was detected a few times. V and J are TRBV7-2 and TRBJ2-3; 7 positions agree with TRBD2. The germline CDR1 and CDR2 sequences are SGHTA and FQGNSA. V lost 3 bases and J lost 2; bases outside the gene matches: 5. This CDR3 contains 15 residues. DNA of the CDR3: TGTGCCAGCAGCTTGGTAGCGGGCCTCACAGATACGCAGTATTTT. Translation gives CASSLVAGLTDTQYF.

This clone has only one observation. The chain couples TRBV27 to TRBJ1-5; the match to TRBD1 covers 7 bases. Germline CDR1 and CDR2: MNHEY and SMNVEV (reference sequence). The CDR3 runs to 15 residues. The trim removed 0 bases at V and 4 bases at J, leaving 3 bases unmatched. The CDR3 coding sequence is TGTGCCAGCAGTTTATCCCCGACAGGGAATCAGCCCCAGCATTTT. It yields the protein CASSLSPTGNQPQHF.